These 9 T cell receptor beta chains came from one sample sequenced in a study of blood T cell repertoires in COVID-19. Generated by immunoSEQ multiplex PCR, the TCRdb table keeps only in-frame clones and is missing some. The data contain about 380,000 clones, 80% to 90% of them singletons. Sequenced: peripheral blood. Receptor source: a man aged 40-49 years with acute or convalescent COVID-19.

V and J are TRBV3-1 (or the pseudogene TRBV3-2) and TRBJ2-1, with 13 bases matching TRBD2. With V trimmed by 2 bases and J by 2 bases, 12 bases remained unmatched. The CDR3 spans 20 residues. Germline assignment: CDR1 LGHDT and CDR2 YNNKEL (reference sequence). The CDR3 DNA reads as TGTGCCAGCAGCCAACCACCCCTGGGACTAGCGGGGAAACCCTACAATGAGCAGTTCTTC. It encodes CASSQPPLGLAGKPYNEQFF.

This clone appeared a single time. V gene TRBV11-3 combines with J gene TRBJ2-3; D might be TRBD1 (6 bases). Per the germline V gene, CDR1 is SGHNT and CDR2 is YENEEA. The V end was cut by 5 bases, the J end by 8 bases, with 14 bases between. The CDR3 is made up of 13 amino acids. The chain's CDR3 is CASSAQGRGTQYF. CDR3 DNA: TGTGCCAGCAGCGCACAGGGACGCGGTACGCAGTATTTT. The variable domain in full, completed from reference TRBV11-3 and TRBJ2-3, reads EAGVVQSPRYKIIEKKQPVAFWCNPISGHNTLYWYLQNLGQGPELLIRYENEEAVDDSQLPKDRFSAERLKGVDSTLKIQPAELGDSAVYLCASSAQGRGTQYFGPGTRLTVL.

Written as DNA, the CDR3 is TGTGCCAGCAGTTTTTACCCCCACAGGGCCACAGATACGCAGTATTTT. Its translation is CASSFYPHRATDTQYF. The chain uses TRBV28 and TRBJ2-3, with a weak D call TRBD1 (6 bases). Per germline, CDR1 MDHEN and CDR2 SYDVKM. The V end was cut by 3 bases, the J end by 2 bases, with 15 bases between. The CDR3 extends over 16 amino acids. Drawing the rest from reference TRBV28 and TRBJ2-3, the complete variable domain is DVKVTQSSRYLVKRTGEKVFLECVQDMDHENMFWYRQDPGLGLRLIYFSYDVKMKEKGDIPEGYSVSREKKERFSLILESASTNQTSMYLCASSFYPHRATDTQYFGPGTRLTVL.

The J gene is TRBJ2-7, the V gene TRBV18; TRBD2 might be the D (5 bases). V was cut by 3 bases and J by 0 bases, with 12 bases left in between. Per germline, CDR1 KGHSH and CDR2 LQKENI. The CDR3 length is 15 residues. CDR3 in DNA: TGTGCCAGCTCACCCGCGGACTCCAACTCCTACGAGCAGTACTTC. Translating it yields CASSPADSNSYEQYF. The full variable domain, in which reference TRBV18 and TRBJ2-7 provide the parts outside the CDR3, is NAGVMQNPRHLVRRRGQEARLRCSPMKGHSHVYWYRQLPEEGLKFMVYLQKENIIDESGMPKERFSAEFPKEGPSILRIQQVVRGDSAAYFCASSPADSNSYEQYFGPGTRLTVT.

The chain combines TRBV27 with TRBJ2-7; 7 nucleotides line up with TRBD2. This CDR3 is 12 amino acids long. Germline V gives CDR1 MNHEY, CDR2 SMNVEV (reference sequence). The trim removed 6 bases at V and 5 bases at J, leaving 4 bases unmatched. The CDR3 bases are TGTGCCAGCAGCGATGGGGGGGACGAGCAGTACTTC. This sequence encodes CASSDGGDEQYF.

This rearrangement joins TRBV25-1 to TRBJ1-1; D might be TRBD1 (5 bases). CDR3 length equals 14 residues. The germline CDR1 and CDR2 sequences are MGHDK and SYGVNS. V was cut by 4 bases and J by 3 bases, with 12 bases left in between. DNA of the CDR3: TGTGCCAGCAGTGTGGGGGGGGTTCACACTGAAGCTTTCTTT. This sequence encodes CASSVGGVHTEAFF.

The V gene is TRBV2, the J gene TRBJ2-7; 9 nucleotides align to TRBD1. The V gene's germline CDR1 is SNHLY and CDR2 FYNNEI. V gave up 7 bases and J gave up 0 bases; unmatched junction bases: 7. This CDR3 has 15 residues. The CDR3 loop reads CASTLDRGRSYEQYF. The CDR3 region has the DNA TGTGCCAGCACCTTGGACAGGGGACGCTCCTACGAGCAGTACTTC.

The chain joins TRBV4-3 to TRBJ2-2; tentatively, D is TRBD2 (6 bases). Trimming took off 0 bases at V and 7 bases at J, with 21 bases between the two ends. The CDR3 is made up of 18 amino acids. Germline CDR1 is LGHNA and CDR2 is YSLEER. In DNA form, the CDR3 reads TGCGCCAGCAGCCAAGATGGTAGTCTGGGGGGATTGATCGGGGAGCTGTTTTTT. This codes for CASSQDGSLGGLIGELFF.

This sequence joins TRBV7-5 and TRBJ2-2; TRBD2, the table's D call, was not compared with the DNA. TRBV7-5 counts as a pseudogene. CDR3 size: 15 residues. The CDR3 DNA reads TGTGCCAGAAGCTTAGCGGGAGACGACACCGGGGAGCTGTTTTTT. Protein sequence: CARSLAGDDTGELFF.